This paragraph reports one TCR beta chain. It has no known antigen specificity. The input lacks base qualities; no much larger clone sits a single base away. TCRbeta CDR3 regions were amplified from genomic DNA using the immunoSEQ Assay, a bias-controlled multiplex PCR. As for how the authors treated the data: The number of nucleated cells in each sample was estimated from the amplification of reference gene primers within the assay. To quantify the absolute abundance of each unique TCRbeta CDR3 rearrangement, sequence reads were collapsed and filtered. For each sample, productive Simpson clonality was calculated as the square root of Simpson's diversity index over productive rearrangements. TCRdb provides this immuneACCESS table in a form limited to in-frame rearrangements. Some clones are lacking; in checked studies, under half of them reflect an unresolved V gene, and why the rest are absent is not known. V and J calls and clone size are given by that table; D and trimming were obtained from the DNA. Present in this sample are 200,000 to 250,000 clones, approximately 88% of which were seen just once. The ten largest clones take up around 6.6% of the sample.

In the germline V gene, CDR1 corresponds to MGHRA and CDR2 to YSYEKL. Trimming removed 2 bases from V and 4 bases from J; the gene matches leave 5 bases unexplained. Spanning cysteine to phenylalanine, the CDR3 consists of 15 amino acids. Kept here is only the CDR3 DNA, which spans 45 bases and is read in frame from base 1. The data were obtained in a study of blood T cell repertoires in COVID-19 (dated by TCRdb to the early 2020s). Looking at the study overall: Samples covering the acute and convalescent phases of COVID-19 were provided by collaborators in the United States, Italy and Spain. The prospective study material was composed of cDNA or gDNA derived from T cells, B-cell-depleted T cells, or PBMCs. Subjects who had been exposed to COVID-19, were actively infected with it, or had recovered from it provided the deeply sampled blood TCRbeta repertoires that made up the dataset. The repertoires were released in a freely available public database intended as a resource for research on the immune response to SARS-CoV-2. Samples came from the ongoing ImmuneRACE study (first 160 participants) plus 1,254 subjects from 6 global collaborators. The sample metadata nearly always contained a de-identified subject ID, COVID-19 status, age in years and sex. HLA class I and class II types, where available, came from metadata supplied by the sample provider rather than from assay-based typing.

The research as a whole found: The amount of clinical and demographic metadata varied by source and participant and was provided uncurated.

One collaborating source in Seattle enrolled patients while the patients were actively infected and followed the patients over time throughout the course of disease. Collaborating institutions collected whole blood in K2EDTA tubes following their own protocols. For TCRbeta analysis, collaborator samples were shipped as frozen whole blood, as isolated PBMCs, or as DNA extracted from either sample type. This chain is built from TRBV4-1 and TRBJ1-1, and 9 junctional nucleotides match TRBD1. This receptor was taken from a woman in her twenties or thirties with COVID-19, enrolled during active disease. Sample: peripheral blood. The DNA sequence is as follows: TGCGCCAGCAGCCAAACGGACAGGGGAGTCACTGAAGCTTTCTTT. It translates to CASSQTDRGVTEAFF.